The 26 T cell receptor beta chains below were found in one sample sequenced in a study of cytomegalovirus exposure and HLA in healthy donors. In the PCR, 60 Vbeta and 13 Jbeta primers were used. Repertoires were generated with immunoSEQ multiplex PCR, while TCRdb's copy carries only in-frame clones and drops some. The data hold 90,000 to 150,000 clones, with roughly 63% observed a single time. The sequencing sample was made of PBMCs. Receptor source: a man aged 40-49 years in good health and CMV-seropositive.

This clone was seen just once. Here the CDR3 DNA reads TGTGCCAGCAGTCTGGACAGGGGCTCTGGAAACACCATATATTTT. Its protein is CASSLDRGSGNTIYF. The chain carries TRBV6-5 and TRBJ1-3, with 9 positions matching TRBD1. This CDR3 contains 15 residues. The germline V gene has CDR1 MNHEY and CDR2 SVGAGI. V lost 5 bases, J lost 0 bases, and 2 bases stayed unmatched.

V and J are TRBV19 and TRBJ2-6, with D unclear. The CDR3 sequence is 15 residues long. V lost 4 bases and J 3 bases, leaving 10 bases between the germline ends. From germline, CDR1 is LNHDA and CDR2 SQIVND (reference sequence). CDR3 amino acids: CASSTRGGGANVLTF. The CDR3 DNA sequence: TGTGCCAGTAGTACCCGAGGTGGTGGGGCCAACGTCCTGACTTTC.

V gene TRBV4-1 combines with J gene TRBJ1-1, with 12 nucleotides matching TRBD1. This CDR3 is 16 amino acids long. Germline V lookup: CDR1 MGHRA, CDR2 YSYEKL. The V and J ends lost 8 bases and 4 bases, in that order; junction bases with no gene match: 11. CDR3 bases: TGCGCCAGCCAGGACGGGACAGGGGGCGGCGGCACTGAAGCTTTCTTT. The encoded protein is CASQDGTGGGGTEAFF.

This chain joins TRBV5-1 and TRBJ2-3; no clear D gene. In germline, CDR1 is SGHRS, CDR2 YFSETQ. The CDR3 runs to 14 residues. Trimming pared 3 bases from V and 6 bases from J, leaving 14 bases between. CDR3 loop: CASSSQTQQDTQYF. The CDR3 DNA sequence: TGCGCCAGCAGCTCGCAGACCCAACAGGATACGCAGTATTTT. Based on the CDR3 plus reference TRBV5-1 and TRBJ2-3, the full variable domain is KAGVTQTPRYLIKTRGQQVTLSCSPISGHRSVSWYQQTPGQGLQFLFEYFSETQRNKGNFPGRFSGRQFSNSRSEMNVSTLELGDSALYLCASSSQTQQDTQYFGPGTRLTVL.

CDR3 in amino acids: CASSGTGGEVYGYTF. DNA of the CDR3: TGTGCCAGCAGCGGAACAGGGGGCGAGGTCTATGGCTACACCTTC. The chain couples TRBV28 to TRBJ1-2; 9 bases are shared with TRBD1. The CDR3 extends over 15 amino acids. V dropped 6 bases and J dropped 4; count of bases not matched to a gene: 9. Germline CDR1 and CDR2: MDHEN and SYDVKM.

The chain recombines TRBV28 with TRBJ1-1; D remains unclear. Germline assignment: CDR1 MDHEN and CDR2 SYDVKM. The length of the CDR3 is 13 residues. Trimming removed 2 bases at V and 1 base at J, with 5 bases between. This chain's CDR3 is CASSLNSNTEAFF. For the CDR3, the DNA is TGTGCCAGCAGTTTAAACTCGAACACTGAAGCTTTCTTT.

This clone was counted a few times. The chain is built from TRBV7-3 and TRBJ2-2, with D perhaps TRBD1 (5 bases). CDR1 SGHTA and CDR2 FQGTGA come from the germline V gene. V lost 5 bases to trimming and J lost 5 bases, with 12 bases between them. This CDR3 is built from 14 residues. CDR3 nucleotide sequence: TGTGCCAGCAGCCGATTTCAGGGAACCGGGGAGCTGTTTTTT. Residues: CASSRFQGTGELFF.

The V and J genes are TRBV7-7 and TRBJ2-7; D might be TRBD2 (5 bases). There are 13 residues in the CDR3. Germline-derived CDR1 and CDR2 are SSHAT and FNYEAQ (reference sequence). Trimming removed 5 bases at V and 4 bases at J, with 12 bases between. CDR3 in amino acids: CASSPNAGYEQYF. CDR3 nucleotide sequence: TGTGCCAGCAGCCCCAACGCGGGTTACGAGCAGTACTTC.

This clone was detected a few times. V usage is TRBV10-3 and J usage is TRBJ2-5, with 12 bases fitting TRBD1. The germline gives CDR1 ENHRY, CDR2 SYGVKD. The junction had 1 base not matched to a gene; V was cut back by 4 bases and J by 1 base. The CDR3 runs 15 residues. The CDR3 loop reads CAISGGQGAQETQYF. The CDR3 nucleotides read TGTGCCATCAGTGGGGGACAGGGGGCCCAAGAGACCCAGTACTTC.

This chain links TRBV5-1 with TRBJ2-3, with a possible D match to TRBD2 (5 bases). Germline values: CDR1 SGHRS, CDR2 YFSETQ. V was shortened by 0 bases and J by 6 bases, with 8 bases between the two germline ends. CDR3 length: 13 residues. CDR3 in amino acids: CASSLGGPDTQYF. CDR3 coding DNA: TGCGCCAGCAGCTTGGGAGGGCCGGATACGCAGTATTTT.

This clone came up a few times. This specimen includes other DNA sequences encoding the same CDR3. The rearrangement links TRBV2 to TRBJ1-1; 7 bases match TRBD1. Germline CDR1 SNHLY, CDR2 FYNNEI. The CDR3 spans 11 residues. V lost 8 bases, J lost 3 bases, and 0 bases stayed unmatched. CDR3 in DNA: TGTGCCAGCGGGACAGACACTGAAGCTTTCTTT. Its protein is CASGTDTEAFF.

The chain uses TRBV4-2 and TRBJ1-5; unclear D gene. CDR1 and CDR2 from the germline V gene are LGHNA and YNFKEQ. Between the trimmed V and J ends, which lost 6 bases and 13 bases, there was a span of 4 bases. The CDR3 sequence is 8 residues long. CDR3 bases: TGTGCCAGCAGTCGTCAGCATTTT. Protein sequence: CASSRQHF.

The rearrangement uses TRBV9 and TRBJ2-5; D perhaps matches TRBD1 (6 bases). The CDR3 length is 15 residues. Trimming left V 0 bases short and J 0 bases short, with 9 bases between. Per germline, CDR1 SGDLS and CDR2 YYNGEE. In DNA, the CDR3 is TGTGCCAGCAGCGTAGGGACAGCAGACCAAGAGACCCAGTACTTC. It translates to CASSVGTADQETQYF.

V gene TRBV5-4 combines with J gene TRBJ2-5; 9 bases map to TRBD2. This CDR3 has 14 amino acids. The V gene's germline CDR1 is SGHNT and CDR2 YYREEE (reference sequence). After removal of 4 bases from V and 1 base from J, the junction contained 2 bases not matched to a gene. Here the CDR3 reads CASSRGGGQETQYF. As DNA, the CDR3 is TGTGCCAGCAGCCGCGGGGGGGGCCAAGAGACCCAGTACTTC.

The chain uses TRBV5-4 and TRBJ2-5, with TRBD2 matching 9 bases. J was trimmed by 5 bases and V by 0 bases; bases with no gene match: 11. Germline V CDR1 and CDR2: SGHNT, YYREEE (reference sequence). The CDR3 consists of 17 residues. The CDR3 DNA follows: TGTGCCAGCAGCTTGGACGGGCGGCGGGGGGGCCTCGAGACCCAGTACTTC. It codes for CASSLDGRRGGLETQYF.

The chain employs TRBV7-9 and TRBJ2-3; TRBD2 matches at 10 bases. CDR1 is SEHNR and CDR2 is FQNEAQ in the germline V gene (reference sequence). The CDR3 sequence is 16 residues long. The ends lost 0 bases at V and 2 bases at J; junction bases unmatched: 2. CDR3 residues: CASSLASGGTTDTQYF. CDR3 bases: TGTGCCAGCAGCTTAGCTAGCGGGGGGACCACAGATACGCAGTATTTT. The full variable domain, rest sourced from reference TRBV7-9 and TRBJ2-3, is DTGVSQNPRHKITKRGQNVTFRCDPISEHNRLYWYRQTLGQGPEFLTYFQNEAQLEKSRLLSDRFSAERPKGSFSTLEIQRTEQGDSAMYLCASSLASGGTTDTQYFGPGTRLTVL.

The J gene is TRBJ2-7, the V gene TRBV11-2; D unresolved. The CDR3 extends over 16 amino acids. Germline V gives CDR1 SGHAT, CDR2 FQNNGV. With 0 bases removed from V and 2 bases from J, the gap between germline ends came to 14 bases. For the CDR3, the DNA is TGTGCCAGCAGCTTAGAGACCCAGAAACTAACCTACGAGCAGTACTTC. Translating it yields CASSLETQKLTYEQYF.

V and J are TRBV2 and TRBJ2-3; 10 bases map to TRBD2. V was clipped by 2 bases and J by 6 bases; unmatched bases: 11. Germline CDR1 SNHLY, CDR2 FYNNEI. The CDR3 covers 17 residues. DNA for the CDR3: TGTGCCAGCAGTGAAAGAAGGACTAGCGGAACGGGGGATACGCAGTATTTT. This encodes CASSERRTSGTGDTQYF.

The chain carries TRBV7-8 and TRBJ2-7; no clear D gene. The CDR3 runs to 15 residues. The germline V gene encodes CDR1 SGHVS and CDR2 FQNEAQ. With 4 bases removed from V and 7 bases from J, the gap between germline ends came to 20 bases. The CDR3 loop is CASSYSTGPGGEQYF. In DNA, the CDR3 is TGTGCCAGCAGCTATTCTACCGGCCCAGGTGGAGAGCAGTACTTC.

V gene TRBV7-2 combines with J gene TRBJ2-7; D gene uncertain. CDR1 and CDR2 (germline): SGHTA, FQGNSA. Trimming cost V 1 base and J 0 bases, with 10 bases left between them. The CDR3 has 15 amino acids. The CDR3 bases are TGTGCCAGCAGCTTAGATCACCGCAGCTCCTACGAGCAGTACTTC. As protein: CASSLDHRSSYEQYF.

This chain joins TRBV28 and TRBJ2-7; D gene ambiguous. V was clipped by 2 bases and J by 3 bases, with 14 bases between them. This CDR3 has 15 amino acids. CDR1 and CDR2 (germline): MDHEN, SYDVKM. The DNA for the CDR3 is TGTGCCAGCAGTTTAGGGTGGCAATCGGGCTACGAGCAGTACTTC. Protein product: CASSLGWQSGYEQYF.

V gene TRBV4-2 combines with J gene TRBJ2-7, with 7 bases lining up with TRBD2. The CDR3 has 18 amino acids. V gave up 0 bases and J gave up 3 bases; unmatched junction bases: 14. CDR1 and CDR2 from the germline V gene are LGHNA and YNFKEQ. CDR3 sequence: CASSQEGPTVGGFYEQYF. The CDR3 DNA reads TGTGCCAGCAGCCAAGAAGGCCCCACAGTCGGGGGGTTCTACGAGCAGTACTTC.

The chain carries TRBV10-3 and TRBJ2-7; 9 nucleotides match TRBD1. V shed 4 bases and J 3 bases; nucleotides not matched to a gene: 4. This CDR3 comprises 14 residues. Germline assignment: CDR1 ENHRY and CDR2 SYGVKD. In nucleotides, the CDR3 is TGTGCCATCAGTGTGGACAGGGGTGACTACGAGCAGTACTTC. As protein: CAISVDRGDYEQYF.

V gene TRBV7-2 combines with J gene TRBJ2-5; the match to TRBD2 covers 7 bases. V lost 5 bases, J lost 4 bases, and 10 bases stayed unmatched. This CDR3 spans 15 amino acids. Germline loops: CDR1 SGHTA, CDR2 FQGNSA. CDR3 sequence (DNA): TGTGCCAGCAGCCCCCAGGGAGGGGCGGGAGAGACCCAGTACTTC. Protein: CASSPQGGAGETQYF.

The rearrangement links TRBV11-2 to TRBJ1-2, with TRBD1 identical over 7 bases. The CDR3 is made up of 14 amino acids. V lost 3 bases and J lost 8; bases outside the gene matches: 9. Germline loops: CDR1 SGHAT, CDR2 FQNNGV. Here the CDR3 reads CASSFNQGEGGYTF. The CDR3 nucleotides read TGTGCCAGCAGCTTTAATCAGGGGGAAGGAGGCTACACCTTC.

The genes are TRBV10-3 and TRBJ2-5; D may be TRBD2 (5 bases). Germline values: CDR1 ENHRY, CDR2 SYGVKD. This CDR3 region has 12 residues. V lost 5 bases and J 4 bases, leaving 8 bases between the germline ends. The CDR3: CAISNEGETQYF. The CDR3 DNA sequence: TGTGCCATCAGTAACGAGGGAGAGACCCAGTACTTC.